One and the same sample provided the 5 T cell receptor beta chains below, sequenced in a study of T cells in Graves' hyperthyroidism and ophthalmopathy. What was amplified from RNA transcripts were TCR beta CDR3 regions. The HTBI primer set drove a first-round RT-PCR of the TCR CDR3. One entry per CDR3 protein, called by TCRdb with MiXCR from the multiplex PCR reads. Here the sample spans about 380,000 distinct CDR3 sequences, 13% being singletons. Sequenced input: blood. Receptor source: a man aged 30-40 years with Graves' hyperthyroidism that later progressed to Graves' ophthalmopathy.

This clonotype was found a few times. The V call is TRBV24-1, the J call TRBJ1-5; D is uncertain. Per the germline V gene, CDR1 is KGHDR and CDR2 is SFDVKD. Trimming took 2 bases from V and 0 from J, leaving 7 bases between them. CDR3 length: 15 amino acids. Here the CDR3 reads CATSDSLNSNQPQHF. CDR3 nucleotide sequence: TGTGCCACCAGTGATTCCTTAAATAGCAATCAGCCCCAGCATTTT.

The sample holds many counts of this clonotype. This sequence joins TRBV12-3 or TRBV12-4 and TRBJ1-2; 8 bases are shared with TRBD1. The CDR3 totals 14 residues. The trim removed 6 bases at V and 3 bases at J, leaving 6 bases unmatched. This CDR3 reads CASRQGAGDYGYTF. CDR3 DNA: TGTGCCAGCAGGCAGGGGGCGGGGGACTATGGCTACACCTTC.

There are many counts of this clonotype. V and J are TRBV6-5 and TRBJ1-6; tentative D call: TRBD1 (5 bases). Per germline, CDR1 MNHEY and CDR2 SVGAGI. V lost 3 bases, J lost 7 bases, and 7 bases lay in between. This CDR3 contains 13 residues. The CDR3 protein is CASSYRQNSPLHF. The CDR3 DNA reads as TGTGCCAGCAGTTATAGACAGAATTCACCCCTCCACTTT.

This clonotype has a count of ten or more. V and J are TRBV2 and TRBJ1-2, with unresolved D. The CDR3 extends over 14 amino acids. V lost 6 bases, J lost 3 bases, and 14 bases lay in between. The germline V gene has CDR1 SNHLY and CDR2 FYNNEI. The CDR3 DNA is TGTGCCAGCAGCCCCGAGGCCAGTTACTATGGCTACACCTTC. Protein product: CASSPEASYYGYTF.

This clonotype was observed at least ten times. Here the CDR3 DNA reads TGTGCCTGGAGTGATGGCCAGTTAGAGACCCAGTACTTC. It encodes CAWSDGQLETQYF. The chain couples TRBV30 to TRBJ2-5; D remains ambiguous. Trimming removed 1 base at V and 4 bases at J, with 10 bases between. This CDR3 has 13 residues. Germline values: CDR1 GTSNPN, CDR2 SVGIG (reference sequence).